This T cell receptor (beta chain) derives from a study of blood T cell repertoires in COVID-19. About the research overall: Spain, Italy and the United States supplied samples that represented acute and convalescent COVID-19.

The CDR3 consists of 12 residues. From germline, CDR1 is MNHEY and CDR2 SVGAGI. V was clipped by 8 bases and J by 7 bases, with 11 bases between them. The protocol was immunoSEQ multiplex PCR, while the TCRdb copy is restricted to in-frame clones and leaves out a portion. Among 200,000 to 300,000 clones listed, around 85% were seen once. This TCR came from a woman aged 80 or over with acute or convalescent COVID-19. The sample consisted of peripheral blood. The genes are TRBV6-5 and TRBJ1-4, with D perhaps matching TRBD1 (6 bases). CDR3 protein: CASSTGFEKLFF. In nucleotides, the CDR3 is TGTGCCAGCTCGACAGGATTTGAAAAACTGTTTTTT.